Following are 8 T cell receptor beta chains from one sample sequenced in a study of OX40 agonist ivuxolimab in advanced cancers. Libraries were prepared by immunoSEQ multiplex PCR; TCRdb keeps only in-frame clonotypes and omits some of them. The table includes 60,000 or so clones, more than 75% detected once. The sequencing here drew on CD4+ or CD8+ T cells sorted from blood, taken in a trial of the OX40 agonist ivuxolimab. Every receptor here comes from an adult with an advanced solid tumor such as melanoma, head and neck, liver or kidney cancer.

The chain carries TRBV4-3 and TRBJ1-6; D not certain. Trimming removed 1 base from V and 9 bases from J, with 13 bases in between. The CDR3 consists of 15 residues. The germline V gene has CDR1 LGHNA and CDR2 YSLEER. CDR3 DNA: TGCGCCAGCAGCCAAGTTGGAGTTAGCAGTTCACCCCTCCACTTT. Translated: CASSQVGVSSSPLHF.

The chain uses TRBV15 and TRBJ2-6, with 7 bases lining up with TRBD1. Germline V gene sequence: CDR1 LNHNV, CDR2 YYDKDF (reference sequence). V lost 7 bases to trimming and J lost 12 bases; unmatched junction nucleotides: 12. This CDR3 is 14 amino acids long. The CDR3 protein is CATKPGQMRSVLTF. The CDR3 DNA sequence: TGTGCCACCAAACCGGGACAGATGCGCAGCGTCCTGACTTTC.

The J gene is TRBJ2-7, the V gene TRBV2, with 14 bases aligning to TRBD2. Trimming took 8 bases from V and 3 from J; bases not matched to a gene: 9. This CDR3 has 16 residues. Germline values: CDR1 SNHLY, CDR2 FYNNEI. The CDR3 DNA reads TGTGCCAGCGCGGGACTAGCGGGGGTGAGTTTCTACGAGCAGTACTTC. Residues: CASAGLAGVSFYEQYF. The full variable domain, completed using reference TRBV2 and TRBJ2-7, is EPEVTQTPSHQVTQMGQEVILRCVPISNHLYFYWYRQILGQKVEFLVSFYNNEISEKSEIFDDQFSVERPDGSNFTLKIRSTKLEDSAMYFCASAGLAGVSFYEQYFGPGTRLTVT.

J is TRBJ1-2 and V is TRBV6-5, with D uncertain. The CDR3 runs 15 residues. The V and J ends lost 0 bases and 2 bases respectively, with 10 bases between them. From germline, CDR1 is MNHEY and CDR2 SVGAGI. CDR3 protein: CASSYSTGTNYGYTF. The CDR3 nucleotides are TGTGCCAGCAGTTACTCGACGGGCACGAACTATGGCTACACCTTC.

The chain uses TRBV10-2 and TRBJ2-2, with D uncertain. The V and J ends lost 6 bases and 5 bases respectively, with 4 bases between them. Germline assignment: CDR1 WSHSY and CDR2 SAAADI. This CDR3 has 11 residues. The CDR3 reads CASRGTGELFF. CDR3 nucleotide sequence: TGCGCCAGCAGAGGAACCGGGGAGCTGTTTTTT.

The chain has TRBV27 and TRBJ2-3, with 10 nucleotides matching TRBD1. The V and J ends lost 7 bases and 3 bases, in that order; junction bases with no gene match: 7. This CDR3 region has 15 residues. The germline gives CDR1 MNHEY, CDR2 SMNVEV (reference sequence). The CDR3 sequence is CASTSLGQGTDTQYF. The CDR3 DNA sequence: TGTGCCAGCACATCCCTGGGACAGGGGACAGATACGCAGTATTTT.

This sequence joins TRBV28 and TRBJ2-7, with D perhaps matching TRBD2 (6 bases). V gave up 2 bases and J gave up 1 base, with 12 bases separating them. Germline V gives CDR1 MDHEN, CDR2 SYDVKM. The CDR3 loop spans 15 amino acids. The CDR3 is CASSLLIGGSYEQYF. DNA for the CDR3: TGTGCCAGCAGTTTACTGATCGGGGGATCCTACGAGCAGTACTTC.

The chain has TRBV19 and TRBJ2-3; 8 bases map to TRBD1. The V and J ends lost 8 bases and 3 bases, in that order; junction bases with no gene match: 16. Germline V gene sequence: CDR1 LNHDA, CDR2 SQIVND (reference sequence). This CDR3 region has 17 residues. DNA of the CDR3: TGTGCCAGTGGTCCGACCTTCGGACAGGGAACAACAGATACGCAGTATTTT. This sequence encodes CASGPTFGQGTTDTQYF.